The present T cell receptor (beta chain) was sequenced within a study of blood T cell repertoires in COVID-19 (dated by TCRdb to the early 2020s). About the investigation overall: The collaborator samples originated in the United States, Italy and Spain and spanned the acute and convalescent phases of COVID-19. Samples were obtained from the ongoing ImmuneRACE study (first 160 participants) and from 950 to 1,500 subjects provided by 6 global collaborators. The prospective study material was composed of cDNA or gDNA derived from T cells, B-cell-depleted T cells, or PBMCs. A de-identified subject ID, COVID-19 status, age in years and sex were almost always included in the sample metadata. Subjects who had been exposed to COVID-19, were actively infected with it, or had recovered from it provided the deeply sampled blood TCRbeta repertoires that made up the dataset. Where available, HLA class I and class II types were taken from metadata supplied by the sample provider and were not determined by assay-based typing. A freely available public database, intended as a resource for researchers studying the immune response to SARS-CoV-2, is where the repertoires were released.

What the research found in general, with its limitations: The amount of clinical and demographic metadata varied by source and participant and was provided uncurated.

TCRbeta CDR3 regions were amplified from genomic DNA by means of the immunoSEQ Assay, a bias-controlled multiplex PCR. The source study handled its data this way. The number of nucleated cells in each sample was estimated by amplification of reference gene primers within the assay. To quantify the absolute abundance of each unique TCRbeta CDR3 rearrangement, sequence reads were collapsed and filtered. For each sample, productive Simpson clonality was calculated as the square root of Simpson's diversity index over productive rearrangements. TCRdb took this table from immuneACCESS and kept in-frame rearrangements with V and J called. Such tables lack part of the clones; where checked against another copy, unresolved V genes explain under half of the gap, and the rest is unexplained. The V and J calls and clone size were taken over from that table, and D and trimming were inferred from the DNA. The sample table lists about 280,000 clones, 83% of them with a count of one. Clones ranked in the top ten supply 9.4% of the sample.

A second Seattle source provided samples from volunteer blood donors who had recovered from COVID-19. Each collaborating institution followed its own protocols to collect whole blood in K2EDTA tubes. For TCRbeta analysis, collaborator samples were shipped as frozen whole blood, as isolated PBMCs, or as DNA extracted from either sample type. The V and J ends are trimmed by 2 bases and 6 bases, leaving 11 bases between them. The CDR3, from cysteine to phenylalanine, totals 13 residues. Of the read, only the CDR3 DNA is kept; its 39 bases are in frame from base 1. Based on the germline V gene, the CDR1 and CDR2 sequences are SGHRS and YFSETQ. For this clone: This clone's antigen is unknown. There are no base qualities to consult, and no much larger clone falls within one base.

The sequence came from a woman aged 45-60 years who had recovered from COVID-19. The chain is encoded by TRBV5-1 joined to TRBJ1-1; no D gene can be assigned with confidence. Sequencing was done on a sample of peripheral blood. The DNA sequence is TGCGCCAGCAGCTTTTCAGGAGCGGCTGAAGCTTTCTTT. It is translated as CASSFSGAAEAFF.